This passage covers 20 T cell receptor beta chains from one sample sequenced in a study of shared clonotypes between healthy human individuals. TCRdb's copy holds only in-frame clones and misses some; the assay was immunoSEQ multiplex PCR. The sample lists some 2.4 million clones, over 85% occurring once. Sequencing input: naive CD4+ T cells from PBMCs. As to subset: CD45RA+ positively selected. Receptors originate from a man younger than 35 in good health. Some clones in this sample may be carry-over from other donors' samples.

V gene TRBV7-2 combines with J gene TRBJ2-1, with D possibly TRBD1 on 5 matching bases. The V end lost 4 bases, the J end lost 5 bases, and 9 bases lay between the germline ends. Germline CDR1 is SGHTA and CDR2 is FQGNSA. This CDR3 spans 13 amino acids. The CDR3 sequence is CASSSTVDNEQFF. The DNA for the CDR3 is TGTGCCAGCAGCTCGACAGTAGACAATGAGCAGTTCTTC.

The chain uses TRBV7-2 and TRBJ1-3; weak D call: TRBD1 (6 bases). Germline V gene lookup returns CDR1 SGHTA and CDR2 FQGNSA. The V and J ends lost 2 bases and 2 bases respectively, with 16 bases between them. The CDR3 covers 17 residues. The CDR3 DNA follows: TGTGCCAGCAGCTTAATGGCGTCAGGGGTCCCTGGAAACACCATATATTTT. This translates into CASSLMASGVPGNTIYF.

The chain carries TRBV10-1 and TRBJ2-3; 14 bases line up with TRBD2. The trim removed 4 bases at V and 3 bases at J, leaving 6 bases unmatched. Germline loops: CDR1 WNHNN, CDR2 SYGVQD (reference sequence). This CDR3 contains 17 residues. The chain's CDR3 is CASSVPGLAGETDTQYF. In nucleotides, the CDR3 is TGCGCCAGCAGTGTACCGGGACTAGCGGGAGAAACAGATACGCAGTATTTT.

V and J are TRBV28 and TRBJ2-7; the match to TRBD2 covers 9 bases. The trim removed 2 bases at V and 3 bases at J, leaving 2 bases unmatched. Per germline, CDR1 MDHEN and CDR2 SYDVKM. This CDR3 is built from 14 residues. The CDR3 region has the DNA TGTGCCAGCAGTTTACTAGCGGGAAACTACGAGCAGTACTTC. Its protein product is CASSLLAGNYEQYF. Using reference TRBV28 and TRBJ2-7 for the parts outside the CDR3, the full variable domain is DVKVTQSSRYLVKRTGEKVFLECVQDMDHENMFWYRQDPGLGLRLIYFSYDVKMKEKGDIPEGYSVSREKKERFSLILESASTNQTSMYLCASSLLAGNYEQYFGPGTRLTVT.

The chain joins TRBV5-1 to TRBJ2-7, with 8 bases fitting TRBD1. The trim removed 0 bases at V and 5 bases at J, leaving 7 bases unmatched. CDR3 size: 15 residues. Looked up from germline, CDR1 is SGHRS and CDR2 is YFSETQ. This CDR3 is CASSLGGQGYHEQYF. CDR3 coding DNA: TGCGCCAGCAGCTTGGGCGGACAGGGATACCACGAGCAGTACTTC. The full variable domain, completed using reference TRBV5-1 and TRBJ2-7, is KAGVTQTPRYLIKTRGQQVTLSCSPISGHRSVSWYQQTPGQGLQFLFEYFSETQRNKGNFPGRFSGRQFSNSRSEMNVSTLELGDSALYLCASSLGGQGYHEQYFGPGTRLTVT.

This sequence joins TRBV30 and TRBJ1-1, with D tentatively TRBD1 (5 bases). Trimming removed 2 bases at V and 6 bases at J, with 16 bases between. The CDR3 extends over 14 amino acids. In germline, CDR1 is GTSNPN, CDR2 SVGIG (reference sequence). CDR3 in amino acids: CAWSPWGRVAEAFF. The CDR3 DNA follows: TGTGCCTGGAGTCCATGGGGGAGGGTCGCTGAAGCTTTCTTT.

V usage is TRBV5-4 and J usage is TRBJ2-3, with unresolved D. This CDR3 contains 12 residues. Germline V lookup: CDR1 SGHNT, CDR2 YYREEE (reference sequence). V lost 5 bases to trimming and J lost 0 bases, with 4 bases between them. The CDR3 loop reads CASRGSTDTQYF. CDR3 DNA sequence: TGTGCCAGCAGGGGTAGCACAGATACGCAGTATTTT.

This chain uses TRBV28 with TRBJ2-7, with D unclear. The germline CDR1 and CDR2 sequences are MDHEN and SYDVKM. Trimming cost V 6 bases and J 0 bases, with 12 bases left between them. CDR3 length: 14 amino acids. Here the CDR3 DNA reads TGTGCCAGCAGCATAGGTGGGTACTCCTACGAGCAGTACTTC. This translates into CASSIGGYSYEQYF.

The chain links TRBV10-3 to TRBJ1-4; no clear D. Germline CDR1 ENHRY, CDR2 SYGVKD. Trimming took 7 bases from V and 8 from J, leaving 14 bases between them. This CDR3 is built from 13 residues. CDR3 DNA sequence: TGTGCCATCACGCCGACCCTGGGCGAAAAACTGTTTTTT. It is translated as CAITPTLGEKLFF.

The J gene is TRBJ2-3, the V gene TRBV29-1, with no clear D. This CDR3 is 11 amino acids long. Per the germline V gene, CDR1 is SQVTM and CDR2 is ANQGSEA. Trimming left V 7 bases short and J 0 bases short, with 5 bases between. The CDR3 DNA follows: TGCAGCGGGAGTAGCACAGATACGCAGTATTTT. This sequence encodes CSGSSTDTQYF.

V and J are TRBV5-1 and TRBJ2-1, with D tentatively TRBD2 (5 bases). Germline V lookup: CDR1 SGHRS, CDR2 YFSETQ. The CDR3 has 13 amino acids. V shed 5 bases and J shed 9 bases, with 15 bases lying between them. CDR3 DNA sequence: TGCGCCAGCAGATTAAGACCGGGGAGTGAGCAGTTCTTC. Amino acid sequence: CASRLRPGSEQFF.

The chain uses TRBV2 and TRBJ2-5; weak D call: TRBD2 (5 bases). CDR1 is SNHLY, CDR2 FYNNEI, per germline. This CDR3 is built from 16 residues. V dropped 6 bases and J dropped 4 bases, with 21 bases sitting between them. Here the CDR3 DNA reads TGTGCCAGCAGCATGTTAGCTGTAGGAGGCGGAGAGACCCAGTACTTC. Translating gives CASSMLAVGGGETQYF.

V and J are TRBV5-1 and TRBJ1-1, with D maybe TRBD1 (6 bases). The CDR3 is 13 amino acids. Per the germline V gene, CDR1 is SGHRS and CDR2 is YFSETQ. The V end lost 7 bases, the J end lost 7 bases, and 17 bases lay between the germline ends. The CDR3 reads CASQPGENGEAFF. The CDR3 DNA follows: TGCGCCAGCCAACCAGGGGAAAACGGTGAAGCTTTCTTT.

The CDR3 DNA sequence: TGTGCCAGCAGCTTAATTGCTGAGCAGTTCTTC. It yields the protein CASSLIAEQFF. The chain couples TRBV7-2 to TRBJ2-1, with no clear D. This CDR3 is 11 amino acids long. Germline CDR1 reads SGHTA; CDR2 reads FQGNSA. Trimming pared 2 bases from V and 9 bases from J, leaving 5 bases between.

The V call is TRBV5-1, the J call TRBJ1-5; a weak D match, TRBD1 (5 bases). Germline V gene lookup returns CDR1 SGHRS and CDR2 YFSETQ. The CDR3 is 13 residues long. The V and J ends lost 1 base and 7 bases respectively, with 9 bases between them. The CDR3 here is CASSLQQGQPQHF. The CDR3 DNA sequence: TGCGCCAGCAGCTTGCAGCAGGGCCAGCCCCAGCATTTT.

CDR3 sequence reads: CASSFTQNYEQYF. The DNA for the CDR3 is TGTGCCAGCAGCTTTACGCAGAACTACGAGCAGTACTTC. The chain has TRBV7-9 and TRBJ2-7; no reliable D call. Trimming left V 3 bases short and J 3 bases short, with 9 bases between. This CDR3 region has 13 residues. From germline, CDR1 is SEHNR and CDR2 FQNEAQ (reference sequence).

The V and J genes are TRBV7-2 and TRBJ2-3; D gene unclear. The CDR3 loop spans 16 amino acids. The germline V gene encodes CDR1 SGHTA and CDR2 FQGNSA. Between the trimmed V and J ends, which lost 1 base and 0 bases, there was a span of 11 bases. The CDR3 protein is CASSLGVHLSTDTQYF. The CDR3 nucleotides are TGTGCCAGCAGCTTAGGAGTCCACCTTAGCACAGATACGCAGTATTTT. Complete variable domain (other parts from reference TRBV7-2 and TRBJ2-3): GAGVSQSPSNKVTEKGKDVELRCDPISGHTALYWYRQSLGQGLEFLIYFQGNSAPDKSGLPSDRFSAERTGGSVSTLTIQRTQQEDSAVYLCASSLGVHLSTDTQYFGPGTRLTVL.

CDR3 residues: CASSLVRQSSGNTIYF. The CDR3 DNA reads as TGTGCCAGCAGCTTGGTCAGGCAGAGCTCTGGAAACACCATATATTTT. V gene TRBV5-6 combines with J gene TRBJ1-3, with D unclear. The CDR3 is made up of 16 amino acids. Trimming stripped 0 bases from V and 0 bases from J, with 10 bases between. The germline V gene has CDR1 SGHDT and CDR2 YYEEEE.

As regards this clone: Other DNA sequences in the same sample also yield this CDR3. The CDR3: CASSLGAGGPYNEQFF. The CDR3 bases are TGTGCCAGCAGCTTAGGAGCAGGGGGCCCTTACAATGAGCAGTTCTTC. The chain joins TRBV7-9 to TRBJ2-1, with 8 bases identical to TRBD1. CDR1 is SEHNR and CDR2 is FQNEAQ in the germline V gene (reference sequence). The CDR3 is 16 residues long. The V segment lost 1 base and the J segment 4 bases; nucleotides outside the gene matches: 6. Combining the CDR3 with reference TRBV7-9 and TRBJ2-1 gives the whole variable domain DTGVSQNPRHKITKRGQNVTFRCDPISEHNRLYWYRQTLGQGPEFLTYFQNEAQLEKSRLLSDRFSAERPKGSFSTLEIQRTEQGDSAMYLCASSLGAGGPYNEQFFGPGTRLTVL.

About this clone itself: Other nucleotide sequences from this sample produce the same CDR3. J is TRBJ2-3 and V is TRBV18, with unresolved D. The germline V gene has CDR1 KGHSH and CDR2 LQKENI. V lost 3 bases to trimming and J lost 2 bases, with 3 bases between them. The CDR3 covers 12 residues. This CDR3 is CASSPPTDTQYF. The CDR3 DNA reads TGTGCCAGCTCACCTCCCACAGATACGCAGTATTTT.